This T cell receptor (beta chain) was retrieved from a study of CD8 T cells in cerebrospinal fluid in Alzheimer's disease. To note about this clonotype: The antigen remains unidentified.

TCRdb re-called the 10x single-cell sequencing reads and catalogs CDR3 proteins one per entry, DNA excluded. This table holds around 1,700 distinct CDR3 sequences. Study conclusions and caveats: Patients with mild cognitive impairment or Alzheimer's disease had a larger top CSF clone percentage than controls. Expanded clones of at least 3% were commoner in Alzheimer's patients than healthy subjects.

All participants were free of acute infectious disease and in good physical condition. The sample consisted of cerebrospinal fluid. The clonotype was recovered from a human donor with mild cognitive impairment.

The CDR3: CASSEGQGNTGELFF. The J gene is TRBJ2-2, the V gene TRBV11-3; TCRdb selects TRBD1, and the lack of DNA leaves this call unchecked. The V gene's germline CDR1 is SGHNT and CDR2 YENEEA. There are 15 residues in the CDR3.